A selection of T cell receptor beta chains follows, all from one sample in a study of cytomegalovirus exposure and HLA in healthy donors. Assay used: immunoSEQ multiplex PCR; TCRdb lists only in-frame clones, some missing. The profile shows about 180,000 clones, 79% of them singletons. The specimen was PBMCs. The receptor source for this set is a woman aged 40-49 years in good health and CMV-seronegative. CDR3s include the opening cysteine and the closing phenylalanine or tryptophan. The order of the fields is V gene, CDR3 length, J gene, clone size, D gene, CDR3 protein, CDR3 DNA. A D gene is named only where the DNA matches it firmly. Only part of the rows carry a size: once, few, many, or a class if the clone is expanded.

TRBV5-4	17	TRBJ2-7	once	TRBD2	CASSLRLAGLSSYEQYF	TGTGCCAGCAGCTTGCGGCTAGCGGGCCTGAGCTCCTACGAGCAGTACTTC
TRBV14	12	TRBJ1-1	once	-	CASSQVPCEAFF	TGTGCCAGCAGCCAAGTCCCCTGTGAAGCTTTCTTT
TRBV18	13	TRBJ1-2	-	-	CASSLGKYYGYTF	TGTGCCAGCTCCCTCGGGAAGTACTATGGCTACACCTTC
TRBV7-9	15	TRBJ2-7	-	TRBD1	CASSAAGTGYDEQYF	TGTGCCAGCAGCGCCGCCGGGACAGGGTACGACGAGCAGTACTTC
TRBV19	14	TRBJ2-6	once	-	CASTSLSGANVLTF	TGTGCCAGTACGTCCCTCTCTGGGGCCAACGTCCTGACTTTC
TRBV4-1	15	TRBJ1-5	few	TRBD1	CASSQGQGSNQPQHF	TGCGCCAGCAGCCAGGGACAGGGGAGCAATCAGCCCCAGCATTTT
TRBV27	13	TRBJ1-1	-	TRBD1	CASRQGATGEAFF	TGTGCCAGCAGGCAGGGGGCAACGGGCGAAGCTTTCTTT
TRBV29-1	14	TRBJ1-2	-	TRBD1	CSVVTGALTYGYTF	TGCAGCGTTGTAACAGGGGCCCTAACCTATGGCTACACCTTC
TRBV6-5	13	TRBJ1-2	once	TRBD1	CASSYSTGDGYTF	TGTGCCAGCAGTTACTCGACAGGGGATGGCTACACCTTC
TRBV13	19	TRBJ2-3	-	TRBD2	CASSLTSGGSLTFTDTQYF	TGTGCCAGCAGCTTAACTAGCGGGGGGTCACTAACATTCACAGATACGCAGTATTTT
TRBV5-8	17	TRBJ1-2	-	-	CASSPPSRGVVFHGYTF	TGTGCCAGCAGCCCCCCTTCTAGGGGCGTAGTGTTTCATGGCTACACCTTC
TRBV4-1	15	TRBJ2-3	-	-	CASSLLAQGPDTQYF	TGCGCCAGCAGCCTACTGGCCCAGGGTCCAGATACGCAGTATTTT
TRBV4-1	18	TRBJ2-3	-	-	CASSQDPFRPGATDTQYF	TGCGCCAGCAGCCAAGATCCCTTCAGGCCGGGAGCAACAGATACGCAGTATTTT
TRBV15	17	TRBJ2-7	-	TRBD1	CATSRDHGGQGKYEQYF	TGTGCCACCAGCAGAGATCACGGGGGACAGGGGAAATACGAGCAGTACTTC
TRBV6-5	13	TRBJ2-1	once	-	CASSYSWEYEQFF	TGTGCCAGCAGTTACTCTTGGGAGTATGAGCAGTTCTTC
TRBV5-4	14	TRBJ1-1	few	TRBD1	CASSRGQGRTEAFF	TGTGCCAGCAGCCGCGGACAGGGGCGCACTGAAGCTTTCTTT
TRBV5-1	13	TRBJ2-2	few	-	CASSEVAAGELFF	TGCGCCAGCAGCGAAGTGGCGGCCGGGGAGCTGTTTTTT
TRBV6-1	14	TRBJ2-7	-	TRBD1	CASRLGQGNYEQYF	TGTGCCAGCAGACTCGGACAGGGGAATTACGAGCAGTACTTC
TRBV5-1	15	TRBJ2-7	-	TRBD1	CASSPRTGTSYEQYF	TGCGCCAGCAGCCCCCGGACAGGGACTTCGTACGAGCAGTACTTC
TRBV4-3	14	TRBJ2-7	few	-	CASSQDDRTYEQYF	TGCGCCAGCAGCCAAGACGACAGAACCTACGAGCAGTACTTC
TRBV27	12	TRBJ2-7	-	-	CASSRARSEQYF	TGTGCCAGCAGTCGCGCCAGGTCCGAGCAGTACTTC
TRBV28	15	TRBJ1-5	-	-	CASSPTGAGNQPQHF	TGTGCCAGCAGTCCTACCGGGGCGGGGAATCAGCCCCAGCATTTT
TRBV11-3	14	TRBJ1-4	-	TRBD1	CASRRTGANEKLFF	TGTGCCAGCAGAAGGACAGGGGCTAATGAAAAACTGTTTTTT
TRBV27	16	TRBJ2-7	once	TRBD2	CASSSLWTSPNYEQYF	TGTGCCAGCAGTTCTCTCTGGACTAGCCCAAATTACGAGCAGTACTTC
TRBV6-5	14	TRBJ2-7	once	-	CASSESGVAFEQYF	TGTGCCAGCAGTGAATCCGGGGTCGCCTTCGAGCAGTACTTC
TRBV4-2	18	TRBJ1-2	-	TRBD1	CASSQSSGTGGLYYGYTF	TGTGCCAGCAGCCAGTCCTCCGGGACAGGGGGCCTCTACTATGGCTACACCTTC
TRBV4-2	15	TRBJ2-5	-	TRBD1	CASSQGWTGQETQYF	TGTGCCAGCAGCCAAGGTTGGACAGGGCAAGAGACCCAGTACTTC
TRBV27	14	TRBJ1-6	-	-	CASRLSLYNSPLHF	TGTGCCAGCAGACTATCCCTTTATAATTCACCCCTCCACTTT
TRBV10-3	13	TRBJ2-7	-	TRBD2	CATQLAGSYEQYF	TGTGCCACTCAACTAGCGGGGTCCTACGAGCAGTACTTC
TRBV7-8	13	TRBJ2-7	once	-	CASSLEHLYEQYF	TGTGCCAGCAGCTTAGAACACCTCTACGAGCAGTACTTC
TRBV6-5	15	TRBJ1-5	few	-	CASSDLPYSNQPQHF	TGTGCCAGCAGTGACTTACCCTATAGCAATCAGCCCCAGCATTTT
TRBV5-4	15	TRBJ2-1	-	TRBD2	CASSSTSGAYNEQFF	TGTGCCAGCAGCTCCACTAGCGGAGCCTACAATGAGCAGTTCTTC
TRBV6-5	15	TRBJ2-3	few	-	CASSYSILEADTQYF	TGTGCCAGCAGTTACTCGATATTAGAAGCAGATACGCAGTATTTT
TRBV20-1	11	TRBJ1-5	-	-	CSARQDQPQHF	TGCAGTGCCCGACAGGATCAGCCCCAGCATTTT
TRBV7-9	18	TRBJ2-7	-	-	CASSPRYQGQRGSYEQYF	TGTGCCAGCAGCCCAAGATACCAGGGACAGCGGGGGTCCTACGAGCAGTACTTC
TRBV9	15	TRBJ1-2	-	-	CASSIIDTESGGYTF	TGTGCCAGCAGCATAATAGACACTGAGTCGGGGGGCTACACCTTC
TRBV7-2	13	TRBJ2-1	-	TRBD2	CASSTGLAGEEFF	TGTGCCAGCAGCACCGGACTAGCGGGAGAGGAGTTCTTC
TRBV21-1	14	TRBJ2-2	-	-	CASSCRLQAGELFF	TGTGCCAGCAGCTGCCGGCTTCAGGCCGGGGAGCTGTTTTTT
TRBV7-2	16	TRBJ1-4	-	-	CASSLGTYATNEKLFF	TGTGCCAGCAGCCTAGGTACCTACGCAACTAATGAAAAACTGTTTTTT
TRBV18	13	TRBJ1-2	-	-	CASATRGPDGYTF	TGTGCCAGCGCTACGCGGGGTCCTGATGGCTACACCTTC
TRBV14	16	TRBJ2-7	-	TRBD1	CASSPRRTGVYNEQYF	TGTGCCAGCAGCCCCCGAAGGACAGGGGTTTACAACGAGCAGTACTTC
TRBV10-3	14	TRBJ1-1	-	TRBD1	CAIIRSGEGGEAFF	TGTGCCATCATACGATCAGGGGAAGGGGGCGAAGCTTTCTTT
TRBV7-3	16	TRBJ2-7	-	TRBD2	CASSLSGTSQIYEQYF	TGTGCCAGCAGCTTAAGTGGGACTAGCCAGATCTACGAGCAGTACTTC
TRBV18	16	TRBJ2-1	-	-	CASSSQQGGSYNEQFF	TGTGCCAGCTCATCCCAGCAGGGGGGCTCCTACAATGAGCAGTTCTTC
TRBV5-6	14	TRBJ2-5	-	-	CASSFMAPGGGSYF	TGTGCCAGCAGCTTTATGGCCCCGGGTGGAGGCTCCTACTTC
TRBV6-6	15	TRBJ1-2	once	-	CASSSGLSGDYGYTF	TGTGCCAGCAGTTCGGGACTCTCCGGGGACTATGGCTACACCTTC
TRBV13	13	TRBJ2-7	-	TRBD2	CASSLVLAGKQYF	TGTGCCAGCAGCTTAGTGCTAGCGGGGAAGCAGTACTTC